The 15 T cell receptor beta chains below all came from one sample that was sequenced in a study of patients and donors after allogeneic stem cell transplantation. TCRdb itself ran the RT-PCR reads through MiXCR, one entry per CDR3 protein. This sample has roughly 940,000 distinct CDR3 sequences; about a sixth occur once, and the top ten carry around 6%. The sequencing sample was made of blood, either unsorted or a sorted T cell fraction (not recorded which). The receptors were sampled from a human donor who was either an allogeneic HSCT recipient or a stem cell or donor lymphocyte infusion donor (not recorded which). It is not recorded whose cells these are; they may come from a transplant donor.

This clonotype was observed a handful of times. The chain employs TRBV7-8 and TRBJ1-1; 7 bases align to TRBD1. The CDR3 sequence is 15 residues long. V dropped 1 base and J dropped 5; count of bases not matched to a gene: 7. From germline, CDR1 is SGHVS and CDR2 FQNEAQ. Here the CDR3 reads CASSLVTRQGTEAFF. In DNA, the CDR3 is TGTGCCAGCAGCTTAGTTACCCGACAGGGAACTGAAGCTTTCTTT.

This chain joins TRBV20-1 and TRBJ2-7, with 9 positions matching TRBD1. This CDR3 has 15 residues. Looked up from germline, CDR1 is DFQATT and CDR2 is SNEGSKA (reference sequence). Unmatched junction bases numbered 10, after V lost 2 bases and J lost 5 bases. The CDR3 DNA follows: TGCAGTGCTAGACCCGGACAGGGGAGGTCTCACGAGCAGTACTTC. Amino acids: CSARPGQGRSHEQYF.

In DNA form, the CDR3 reads TGCGCCAGCAGCCAGGACGCCCAGGGGACGGGGGGCGAGCAGTACTTC. It is translated as CASSQDAQGTGGEQYF. This sequence joins TRBV4-1 and TRBJ2-7; D perhaps matches TRBD2 (7 bases). CDR1 MGHRA and CDR2 YSYEKL come from the germline V gene. V was pared by 3 bases and J by 6 bases, with 21 bases between. The CDR3 is 16 residues long.

V usage is TRBV10-3 and J usage is TRBJ2-7; no clear D gene. This CDR3 spans 15 amino acids. Germline CDR1 ENHRY, CDR2 SYGVKD. With 2 bases removed from V and 3 bases from J, the gap between germline ends came to 14 bases. CDR3 in amino acids: CAISEGFYKVYEQYF. The CDR3 nucleotides read TGTGCCATCAGTGAGGGGTTCTATAAAGTCTACGAGCAGTACTTC.

The genes are TRBV21-1 and TRBJ1-6. TRBV21-1 is flagged as a pseudogene. This CDR3 region has 13 residues. The CDR3, as DNA: TGTGCCCGAGCACAGAAGGATAATTCACCCCTCCACTTT. Residues: CARAQKDNSPLHF.

The sample holds a few counts of this clonotype. CDR3: CASSQLGLAAETQYF. CDR3 in DNA: TGCGCCAGCAGCCAATTGGGACTAGCTGCGGAGACCCAGTACTTC. V gene TRBV4-1 combines with J gene TRBJ2-5; 9 nucleotides line up with TRBD2. The CDR3 consists of 15 residues. The trim removed 2 bases at V and 5 bases at J, leaving 6 bases unmatched. Germline values: CDR1 MGHRA, CDR2 YSYEKL.

The V call is TRBV19, the J call TRBJ2-1; 8 bases are a match to TRBD2. Germline CDR1 LNHDA, CDR2 SQIVND (reference sequence). V trimming: 3 bases; J trimming: 3 bases; junction bases outside the gene matches: 4. CDR3 size: 15 residues. For the CDR3, the DNA is TGTGCCAGTAGTATCGAAACTAGCGGCTACAATGAGCAGTTCTTC. Encoded protein: CASSIETSGYNEQFF.

This clonotype was seen a handful of times. This chain uses TRBV10-3 with TRBJ1-1, with D maybe TRBD1 (5 bases). CDR1 is ENHRY, CDR2 SYGVKD, per germline. Deletions cut 0 bases from V and 4 bases from J, with 12 bases between. CDR3 length equals 15 residues. The chain's CDR3 is CAISESGRGGTEAFF. As DNA, the CDR3 is TGTGCCATCAGTGAGTCCGGTCGCGGGGGCACTGAAGCTTTCTTT.

This chain uses TRBV6-5 with TRBJ2-3; tentative D call: TRBD1 (6 bases). Germline CDR1 is MNHEY and CDR2 is SVGAGI. CDR3 length: 17 amino acids. Trimming stripped 4 bases from V and 1 base from J, with 18 bases between. CDR3 in amino acids: CASSFSRSTGRTDTQYF. DNA of the CDR3: TGTGCCAGCAGTTTTTCCCGATCGACAGGCCGCACAGATACGCAGTATTTT.

This clonotype was seen only a few times. The V call is TRBV20-1, the J call TRBJ2-1; possible D gene TRBD1, 5 bases. From germline, CDR1 is DFQATT and CDR2 SNEGSKA (reference sequence). Trimming left V 2 bases short and J 7 bases short, with 18 bases between. CDR3 length: 15 amino acids. The CDR3: CSARSSGRVINEQFF. CDR3 nucleotide sequence: TGCAGTGCTAGATCCTCCGGCAGGGTGATAAATGAGCAGTTCTTC.

The rearrangement links TRBV4-1 to TRBJ1-1, with D possibly TRBD1 on 5 matching bases. Per the germline V gene, CDR1 is MGHRA and CDR2 is YSYEKL. CDR3 length: 14 amino acids. Trimming left V 4 bases short and J 3 bases short, with 12 bases between. CDR3 sequence reads: CASSPDWGHTEAFF. The CDR3 DNA is TGCGCCAGCAGCCCTGACTGGGGCCACACTGAAGCTTTCTTT.

This clonotype showed up just a few times. The chain carries TRBV5-1 and TRBJ2-7; 7 bases are shared with TRBD2. This CDR3 has 17 amino acids. V gave up 2 bases and J gave up 1 base; unmatched junction bases: 12. Germline lookup yields CDR1 SGHRS and CDR2 YFSETQ. CDR3 sequence (DNA): TGCGCCAGCAGCTTTTTGAGTTCAAGCGGGGATTCCTACGAGCAGTACTTC. Its translation: CASSFLSSSGDSYEQYF.

There are a few counts of this clonotype. The chain couples TRBV6-2 or TRBV6-3 to TRBJ2-1, with 11 bases fitting TRBD2. Germline CDR1 and CDR2: MNHEY and SVGEGT. The CDR3 is made up of 17 amino acids. Trimming removed 2 bases from V and 5 bases from J; junction bases left unmatched: 8. Written as DNA, the CDR3 is TGTGCCAGCAGTTACGGTTGGGGGACTAGCGGAGACAATGAGCAGTTCTTC. This translates into CASSYGWGTSGDNEQFF.

The rearrangement links TRBV12-3 or TRBV12-4 to TRBJ1-4; a possible D gene is TRBD1 (6 bases). This CDR3 comprises 17 residues. V lost 2 bases to trimming and J lost 0 bases, with 13 bases between them. Written as DNA, the CDR3 is TGTGCCAGCAGTTTACAGGGGATAACTTCAACTAATGAAAAACTGTTTTTT. Amino acids: CASSLQGITSTNEKLFF.

The chain uses TRBV10-3 and TRBJ2-7; D possibly uses TRBD1 or TRBD2 (6 bases each). Germline V gene data show CDR1 as ENHRY and CDR2 as SYGVKD. Trimming took 4 bases from V and 6 from J, leaving 10 bases between them. This CDR3 has 12 residues. CDR3 loop: CAISGSGAEQYF. As DNA, the CDR3 is TGTGCCATCAGTGGGTCGGGGGCCGAGCAGTACTTC.